These T cell receptor beta chains were read from a single sample in a study of cytomegalovirus exposure and HLA in healthy donors. Assay used: immunoSEQ multiplex PCR; TCRdb lists only in-frame clones, some missing. The sample has about 120,000 clones; roughly 87% are singletons. The specimen sequenced was PBMCs. The receptors here all came from a woman between 18 and 29 years old in good health and CMV-seronegative. Each CDR3 is given with its conserved first and last residue. D genes are given only for firm matches. Rows may omit the clone size; those that give it use once, few, many or a size class.

d_call: .; v_call: TRBV4-2; clone_size: .; j_call: TRBJ1-1; cdr3_aa: CASSQDRSPREAFF; cdr3_nt: TGTGCCAGCAGCCAAGATCGGTCGCCCCGGGAAGCTTTCTTT
d_call: .; v_call: TRBV27; clone_size: .; j_call: TRBJ2-3; cdr3_aa: CASTLQTGDTQYF; cdr3_nt: TGTGCCAGCACCTTACAGACAGGAGATACGCAGTATTTT
d_call: TRBD1; v_call: TRBV7-2; clone_size: once; j_call: TRBJ1-5; cdr3_aa: CASRAGGTGGGQPQHF; cdr3_nt: TGTGCCAGCCGAGCAGGGGGGACAGGGGGCGGTCAGCCCCAGCATTTT
d_call: TRBD2; v_call: TRBV4-2; clone_size: .; j_call: TRBJ2-5; cdr3_aa: CASSQAASGGGAKETQYF; cdr3_nt: TGTGCCAGCAGCCAAGCAGCATCCGGCGGGGGGGCTAAAGAGACCCAGTACTTC
d_call: TRBD1; v_call: TRBV11-3; clone_size: .; j_call: TRBJ1-1; cdr3_aa: CASSRTGLNTEAFF; cdr3_nt: TGTGCCAGCAGTCGGACAGGGTTGAACACTGAAGCTTTCTTT
d_call: .; v_call: TRBV11-2; clone_size: .; j_call: TRBJ2-7; cdr3_aa: CASSLVVGDTYEQYF; cdr3_nt: TGTGCCAGCAGCTTAGTTGTGGGGGACACCTACGAGCAGTACTTC
d_call: .; v_call: TRBV9; clone_size: .; j_call: TRBJ1-5; cdr3_aa: CASSSQSSDSNQPQHF; cdr3_nt: TGTGCCAGCAGCTCACAGAGTTCAGATAGCAATCAGCCCCAGCATTTT
d_call: .; v_call: TRBV6-1; clone_size: .; j_call: TRBJ2-7; cdr3_aa: CASMSQGPPYEQYF; cdr3_nt: TGTGCCAGCATGTCGCAGGGGCCCCCCTACGAGCAGTACTTC
d_call: .; v_call: TRBV6-1; clone_size: .; j_call: TRBJ2-7; cdr3_aa: CASSESGHTFSKQYF; cdr3_nt: TGTGCCAGCAGTGAATCGGGACACACATTTTCGAAGCAGTACTTC
d_call: .; v_call: TRBV6-5; clone_size: .; j_call: TRBJ2-7; cdr3_aa: CASSYDSLTYEQYF; cdr3_nt: TGTGCCAGCAGTTACGACAGCCTCACCTACGAGCAGTACTTC
d_call: .; v_call: TRBV9; clone_size: .; j_call: TRBJ2-2; cdr3_aa: CASSVGPVNTGELFF; cdr3_nt: TGTGCCAGCAGCGTAGGTCCGGTGAACACCGGGGAGCTGTTTTTT
d_call: TRBD1; v_call: TRBV6-4; clone_size: once; j_call: TRBJ1-4; cdr3_aa: CASSAGTGNEKLFF; cdr3_nt: TGTGCCAGCAGCGCCGGGACAGGGAATGAAAAACTGTTTTTT
d_call: TRBD1; v_call: TRBV18; clone_size: .; j_call: TRBJ1-2; cdr3_aa: CASSPTAGTGVWGYTF; cdr3_nt: TGTGCCAGCTCACCGACCGCCGGGACAGGGGTGTGGGGCTACACCTTC
d_call: .; v_call: TRBV6-6; clone_size: .; j_call: TRBJ2-2; cdr3_aa: CASSWGDTGELFF; cdr3_nt: TGTGCCAGCAGTTGGGGGGACACCGGGGAGCTGTTTTTT
d_call: .; v_call: TRBV19; clone_size: .; j_call: TRBJ2-1; cdr3_aa: CASMSQGMSNEQFF; cdr3_nt: TGTGCCAGTATGAGCCAGGGGATGTCGAATGAGCAGTTCTTC
d_call: .; v_call: TRBV6-5; clone_size: .; j_call: TRBJ2-7; cdr3_aa: CASSPLLGAHYEQYF; cdr3_nt: TGTGCCAGCAGCCCTCTTTTGGGGGCGCACTACGAGCAGTACTTC
d_call: .; v_call: TRBV5-1; clone_size: .; j_call: TRBJ1-1; cdr3_aa: CASMRGKNTEAFF; cdr3_nt: TGCGCCAGTATGAGAGGGAAAAACACTGAAGCTTTCTTT
d_call: .; v_call: TRBV14; clone_size: .; j_call: TRBJ2-5; cdr3_aa: CASSQTLTQYF; cdr3_nt: TGTGCCAGCAGCCAAACTCTGACCCAGTACTTC
d_call: .; v_call: TRBV19; clone_size: .; j_call: TRBJ1-2; cdr3_aa: CASSTRYEDSTLYGYTF; cdr3_nt: TGTGCCAGTAGTACCCGGTACGAAGACAGTACCCTCTATGGCTACACCTTC
d_call: .; v_call: TRBV4-2; clone_size: .; j_call: TRBJ1-6; cdr3_aa: CASSQVRGDSPLHF; cdr3_nt: TGTGCCAGCAGCCAAGTTCGGGGGGATTCACCCCTCCACTTT
d_call: TRBD2; v_call: TRBV11-3; clone_size: .; j_call: TRBJ2-1; cdr3_aa: CASSLRPGTSGRNEQFF; cdr3_nt: TGTGCCAGCAGCCTTCGCCCCGGGACTAGCGGGAGAAATGAGCAGTTCTTC
d_call: TRBD1; v_call: TRBV29-1; clone_size: .; j_call: TRBJ1-4; cdr3_aa: CSAQRGTGGEKLFF; cdr3_nt: TGCAGCGCTCAGAGGGGGACAGGGGGTGAAAAACTGTTTTTT
d_call: .; v_call: TRBV7-7; clone_size: .; j_call: TRBJ1-1; cdr3_aa: CASSLGANTEAFF; cdr3_nt: TGTGCTAGCAGCTTAGGAGCGAACACTGAAGCTTTCTTT
d_call: .; v_call: TRBV18; clone_size: once; j_call: TRBJ1-1; cdr3_aa: CASSGGVMNTEAFF; cdr3_nt: TGTGCCAGCTCGGGGGGAGTCATGAACACTGAAGCTTTCTTT
d_call: .; v_call: TRBV7-8; clone_size: .; j_call: TRBJ1-6; cdr3_aa: CASSLGTDNSPLHF; cdr3_nt: TGTGCCAGCAGCTTAGGGACAGATAATTCACCCCTCCACTTT
d_call: TRBD1; v_call: TRBV27; clone_size: .; j_call: TRBJ2-7; cdr3_aa: CASRAGQGTEQYF; cdr3_nt: TGTGCCAGCAGGGCGGGACAGGGGACCGAGCAGTACTTC
d_call: TRBD1; v_call: TRBV5-1; clone_size: .; j_call: TRBJ1-1; cdr3_aa: CASSLLTGNMNTEAFF; cdr3_nt: TGCGCCAGCAGCTTACTGACAGGGAACATGAACACTGAAGCTTTCTTT
d_call: TRBD2; v_call: TRBV30; clone_size: .; j_call: TRBJ2-1; cdr3_aa: CAWSVRLAPGRSSYNEQFF; cdr3_nt: TGTGCCTGGAGTGTGCGACTAGCACCGGGGAGGAGCTCCTACAATGAGCAGTTCTTC
d_call: TRBD2; v_call: TRBV5-6; clone_size: few; j_call: TRBJ2-6; cdr3_aa: CASSLSLAGSRPGANGLTF; cdr3_nt: TGTGCCAGCAGCTTGAGTCTAGCGGGATCTCGACCTGGGGCCAACGGCCTGACTTTC
d_call: TRBD2; v_call: TRBV7-3; clone_size: .; j_call: TRBJ2-3; cdr3_aa: CASSLIGGGEDTQYF; cdr3_nt: TGTGCCAGCAGCTTAATAGGCGGGGGGGAAGATACGCAGTATTTT
d_call: .; v_call: TRBV27; clone_size: .; j_call: TRBJ1-2; cdr3_aa: CASSPGQIPDGYTF; cdr3_nt: TGTGCCAGCAGTCCAGGACAAATCCCCGATGGCTACACCTTC
d_call: TRBD1; v_call: TRBV25-1; clone_size: few; j_call: TRBJ2-1; cdr3_aa: CASSHGQGAYNEQFF; cdr3_nt: TGTGCCAGCAGCCACGGACAGGGGGCTTACAATGAGCAGTTCTTC
d_call: TRBD2; v_call: TRBV7-3; clone_size: .; j_call: TRBJ2-3; cdr3_aa: CASSLTASGGRTDTQYF; cdr3_nt: TGTGCCAGCAGCTTAACTGCTAGCGGGGGGCGCACAGATACGCAGTATTTT
d_call: .; v_call: TRBV5-6; clone_size: .; j_call: TRBJ1-2; cdr3_aa: CASSVDTRSGYTF; cdr3_nt: TGTGCCAGCAGCGTTGACACCCGTAGTGGCTACACCTTC
d_call: .; v_call: TRBV5-4; clone_size: .; j_call: TRBJ2-3; cdr3_aa: CASSLDPNGPSGTQYF; cdr3_nt: TGTGCCAGCAGCTTGGATCCTAACGGCCCTTCAGGGACGCAGTATTTT
d_call: .; v_call: TRBV9; clone_size: .; j_call: TRBJ2-1; cdr3_aa: CASSELQGLYNEQFF; cdr3_nt: TGTGCCAGCAGCGAACTACAGGGTTTGTACAATGAGCAGTTCTTC
d_call: TRBD2; v_call: TRBV9; clone_size: .; j_call: TRBJ2-1; cdr3_aa: CASSDSGGSYNEQFF; cdr3_nt: TGTGCCAGCAGCGACAGCGGGGGTTCCTACAATGAGCAGTTCTTC
d_call: .; v_call: TRBV4-2; clone_size: .; j_call: TRBJ1-4; cdr3_aa: CASSPTGGDSREKLFF; cdr3_nt: TGTGCCAGCAGCCCTACGGGGGGCGATTCGCGAGAAAAACTGTTTTTT
d_call: .; v_call: TRBV10-1; clone_size: .; j_call: TRBJ2-2; cdr3_aa: CATAAGGTGELFF; cdr3_nt: TGCGCCACCGCGGCAGGGGGGACCGGGGAGCTGTTTTTT
d_call: TRBD2; v_call: TRBV19; clone_size: .; j_call: TRBJ2-1; cdr3_aa: CASSIAAGNEQFF; cdr3_nt: TGTGCCAGTAGTATAGCAGCGGGAAATGAGCAGTTCTTC
d_call: .; v_call: TRBV9; clone_size: .; j_call: TRBJ2-7; cdr3_aa: CASSPTGTMNEQYF; cdr3_nt: TGTGCCAGCAGTCCCACAGGGACAATGAACGAGCAGTACTTC
d_call: TRBD1; v_call: TRBV5-1; clone_size: .; j_call: TRBJ2-3; cdr3_aa: CASSFGTGIGTDTQYF; cdr3_nt: TGCGCCAGCAGCTTCGGGACAGGGATAGGCACAGATACGCAGTATTTT
d_call: .; v_call: TRBV27; clone_size: .; j_call: TRBJ2-2; cdr3_aa: CASSPYLPGVTGELFF; cdr3_nt: TGTGCCAGCAGTCCTTACCTACCAGGGGTCACCGGGGAGCTGTTTTTT
d_call: TRBD1; v_call: TRBV7-9; clone_size: .; j_call: TRBJ2-7; cdr3_aa: CASSSLPSRDRDVHEQYF; cdr3_nt: TGTGCCAGCAGCTCCTTACCCTCGCGGGACAGGGATGTGCACGAGCAGTACTTC
d_call: .; v_call: TRBV7-2; clone_size: .; j_call: TRBJ1-1; cdr3_aa: CASRGSNTEAFF; cdr3_nt: TGTGCCAGCCGCGGGTCGAACACTGAAGCTTTCTTT
d_call: .; v_call: TRBV30; clone_size: once; j_call: TRBJ1-5; cdr3_aa: CAWSPRGFEQPQHF; cdr3_nt: TGTGCCTGGAGTCCTCGAGGATTCGAACAGCCCCAGCATTTT
d_call: .; v_call: TRBV30; clone_size: .; j_call: TRBJ2-6; cdr3_aa: CAWQGGPGANVLTF; cdr3_nt: TGTGCCTGGCAAGGAGGGCCTGGGGCCAACGTCCTGACTTTC
d_call: .; v_call: TRBV11-2; clone_size: .; j_call: TRBJ2-6; cdr3_aa: CASSLTGWDTGANVLTF; cdr3_nt: TGTGCCAGCAGCCTTACAGGGTGGGACACTGGGGCCAACGTCCTGACTTTC